This T cell receptor (beta chain) emerged from a study of Ad26.COV2.S vaccination and SARS-CoV-2 variants. Study-wide results and caveats: In vaccinated individuals, spike-specific CD8+ and CD4+ T cell responses reportedly displayed substantial breadth.

Treatment of the sample: roughly 19 received Ad26.COV2.S at low or high dose, single or two shots; about 5 received placebo; per-sample allocation not given. Sampling was performed 63 days after the first vaccine or placebo injection. An adult of 18-55 years in Boston served as donor. With regard to this clone: Its antigen is unidentified.

Sequenced by immunoSEQ multiplex PCR; TCRdb stores in-frame clones only, minus some. The table has some 320,000 clones, just over 85% seen once. The ends lost 4 bases at V and 1 base at J; junction bases unmatched: 12. Germline CDR1 and CDR2: MNHNS and SASEGT. The CDR3 extends over 18 amino acids. The V gene is TRBV6-1, the J gene TRBJ2-5, with 10 bases identical to TRBD1. The receptor comes from a person aged 18-60 years who received the Ad26.COV2.S COVID-19 vaccine or a placebo. The source was peripheral blood, collected in a trial of Ad26.COV2.S vaccine versus placebo. The CDR3 protein is CASSGSRQGATSQETQYF. The CDR3 nucleotides are TGTGCCAGCAGTGGCAGTCGACAGGGGGCAACTTCCCAAGAGACCCAGTACTTC.